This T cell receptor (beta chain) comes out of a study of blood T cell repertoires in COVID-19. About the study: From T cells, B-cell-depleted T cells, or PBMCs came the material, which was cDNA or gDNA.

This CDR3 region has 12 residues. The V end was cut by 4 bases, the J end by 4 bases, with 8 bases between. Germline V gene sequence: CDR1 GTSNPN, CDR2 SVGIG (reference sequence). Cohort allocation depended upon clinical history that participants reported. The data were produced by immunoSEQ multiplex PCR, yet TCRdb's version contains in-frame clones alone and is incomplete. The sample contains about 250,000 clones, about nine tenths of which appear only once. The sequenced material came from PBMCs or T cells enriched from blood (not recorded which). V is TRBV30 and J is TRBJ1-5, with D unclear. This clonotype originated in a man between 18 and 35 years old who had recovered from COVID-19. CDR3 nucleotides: TGTGCCTGGAACAGTGGGAATCAGCCCCAGCATTTT. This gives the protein CAWNSGNQPQHF.